Listed below are T cell receptor beta chains from one sample, sequenced in a study of cytomegalovirus exposure and HLA in healthy donors. The protocol was immunoSEQ multiplex PCR, while the TCRdb copy is restricted to in-frame clones and leaves out a portion. The table has 150,000 to 200,000 clones, around 62% seen once. Sequenced input: PBMCs. The receptors here all came from a man aged 40-49 years in good health and CMV-seronegative. The CDR3 runs from the conserved cysteine through the conserved F or W. Fields, in order: V gene, D gene, J gene, clone size, CDR3 length, CDR3 protein, CDR3 DNA. D genes are given only for firm matches. Size tells how often a clone was seen (once, few, many) or the class of an expanded clone, and some rows leave it out.

V: TRBV7-8; D: .; J: TRBJ1-5; size: few; length: 16; CDR3: CASSLVMTNRPQPQHF; DNA: TGTGCCAGCAGCTTAGTAATGACTAATCGCCCTCAGCCCCAGCATTTT
V: TRBV27; D: TRBD2; J: TRBJ2-1; size: .; length: 19; CDR3: CASSLWGQTILAGVDEQFF; DNA: TGTGCCAGCAGTTTATGGGGACAGACTATTCTAGCGGGAGTCGATGAGCAGTTCTTC
V: TRBV5-1; D: TRBD2; J: TRBJ2-2; size: .; length: 15; CDR3: CASSSGTSGSRELFF; DNA: TGCGCCAGCAGCTCGGGGACTAGCGGGAGCCGGGAGCTGTTTTTT
V: TRBV7-3; D: TRBD2; J: TRBJ2-1; size: .; length: 17; CDR3: CASSLNPGLAGEDEQFF; DNA: TGTGCCAGCAGCTTAAACCCCGGACTAGCGGGAGAGGATGAGCAGTTCTTC
V: TRBV6-1; D: .; J: TRBJ1-1; size: few; length: 15; CDR3: CASSEAQRGGTEAFF; DNA: TGTGCCAGCAGTGAAGCGCAAAGGGGAGGCACTGAAGCTTTCTTT
V: TRBV5-1; D: TRBD2; J: TRBJ2-7; size: once; length: 15; CDR3: CASSLVAGAGYEQYF; DNA: TGCGCCAGCAGCTTGGTAGCGGGAGCCGGTTACGAGCAGTACTTC
V: TRBV6-5; D: .; J: TRBJ2-1; size: .; length: 15; CDR3: CASSYGLASYNEQFF; DNA: TGTGCCAGCAGTTACGGGCTAGCCTCCTACAATGAGCAGTTCTTC
V: TRBV19; D: .; J: TRBJ1-3; size: .; length: 15; CDR3: CASSTGTKRGNTIYF; DNA: TGTGCCAGTAGTACGGGGACTAAGAGGGGAAACACCATATATTTT
V: TRBV5-4; D: .; J: TRBJ1-1; size: .; length: 12; CDR3: CASSLDGTEAFF; DNA: TGTGCCAGCAGCTTGGACGGTACTGAAGCTTTCTTT
V: TRBV14; D: TRBD1; J: TRBJ2-2; size: few; length: 16; CDR3: CASSQEDRDRTGELFF; DNA: TGTGCCAGCAGCCAAGAGGACAGGGACCGGACCGGGGAGCTGTTTTTT
V: TRBV7-9; D: TRBD1; J: TRBJ2-1; size: .; length: 15; CDR3: CSSRRQGGSYNEQFF; DNA: TGTTCCAGCAGGAGACAGGGCGGGTCTTACAATGAGCAGTTCTTC
V: TRBV5-1; D: TRBD1; J: TRBJ2-7; size: .; length: 16; CDR3: CASSFSQGIVAYEQYF; DNA: TGCGCCAGCAGCTTCTCACAGGGGATAGTAGCCTACGAGCAGTACTTC
V: TRBV6-6; D: .; J: TRBJ2-7; size: .; length: 14; CDR3: CASSYSKQNYEQYF; DNA: TGTGCCAGCAGTTACTCGAAACAGAACTACGAGCAGTACTTC
V: TRBV7-8; D: .; J: TRBJ1-5; size: few; length: 13; CDR3: CASSLVRGQPQHF; DNA: TGTGCCAGCAGCTTAGTTAGGGGCCAGCCCCAGCATTTT
V: TRBV5-1; D: .; J: TRBJ2-2; size: few; length: 14; CDR3: CASSETGNTGELFF; DNA: TGCGCCAGCAGCGAGACAGGGAACACCGGGGAGCTGTTTTTT
V: TRBV9; D: .; J: TRBJ1-6; size: .; length: 15; CDR3: CASSVDGVSGSPLHF; DNA: TGTGCCAGCAGCGTAGACGGGGTCTCGGGATCACCCCTCCACTTT
V: TRBV10-3; D: TRBD2; J: TRBJ2-5; size: few; length: 15; CDR3: CAIREGLAGKETQYF; DNA: TGTGCCATCAGGGAGGGGCTAGCGGGCAAAGAGACCCAGTACTTC